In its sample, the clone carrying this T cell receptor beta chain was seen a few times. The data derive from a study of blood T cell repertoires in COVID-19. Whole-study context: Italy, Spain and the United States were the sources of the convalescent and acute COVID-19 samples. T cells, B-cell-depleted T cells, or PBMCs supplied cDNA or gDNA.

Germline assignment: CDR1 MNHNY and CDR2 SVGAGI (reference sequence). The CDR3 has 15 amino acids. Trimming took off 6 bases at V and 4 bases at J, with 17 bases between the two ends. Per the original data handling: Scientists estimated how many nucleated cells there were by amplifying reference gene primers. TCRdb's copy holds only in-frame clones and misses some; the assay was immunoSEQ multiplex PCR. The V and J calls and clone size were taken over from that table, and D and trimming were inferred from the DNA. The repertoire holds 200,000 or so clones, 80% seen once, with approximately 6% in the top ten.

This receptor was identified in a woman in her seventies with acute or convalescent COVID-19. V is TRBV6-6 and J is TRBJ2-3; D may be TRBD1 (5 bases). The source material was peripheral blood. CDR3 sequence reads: CASSYQGRVADTQYF. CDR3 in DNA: TGTGCCAGCAGCTACCAGGGTCGGGTTGCAGATACGCAGTATTTT.